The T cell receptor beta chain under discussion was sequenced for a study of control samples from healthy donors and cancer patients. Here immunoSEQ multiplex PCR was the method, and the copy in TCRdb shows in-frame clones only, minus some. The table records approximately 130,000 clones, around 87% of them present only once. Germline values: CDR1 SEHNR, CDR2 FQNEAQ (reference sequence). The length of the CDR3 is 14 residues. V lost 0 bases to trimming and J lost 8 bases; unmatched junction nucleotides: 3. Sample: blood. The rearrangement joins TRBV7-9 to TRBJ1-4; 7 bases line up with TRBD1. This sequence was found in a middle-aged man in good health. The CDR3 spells CASSLAAGGEKLFF. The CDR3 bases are TGTGCCAGCAGCTTAGCGGCAGGGGGGGAAAAACTGTTTTTT.